These 29 T cell receptor beta chains originate from one sample sequenced in a study of CD8 T cells in Susac syndrome. Reverse transcription of roughly 0.45 to 1 ug RNA was performed with random hexamers. TCRdb passed the immunoSEQ multiplex PCR reads through MiXCR, listing each CDR3 protein once. The data hold approximately 70,000 distinct CDR3 sequences, with around 95% observed a single time. Sequenced sample: CD8+ T cells from PBMCs. Source of these receptors: a human donor in good health.

The rearrangement uses TRBV4-2 and TRBJ2-3, with D unclear. The CDR3 consists of 14 residues. Per the germline V gene, CDR1 is LGHNA and CDR2 is YNFKEQ. Deletions cut 4 bases from V and 1 base from J, with 9 bases between. The CDR3 protein is CASSLVGGTDTQYF. The CDR3, as DNA: TGTGCCAGCAGCCTCGTGGGCGGCACAGATACGCAGTATTTT.

The V gene is TRBV9, the J gene TRBJ2-3; 10 bases match TRBD2. This CDR3 has 17 amino acids. Germline lookup yields CDR1 SGDLS and CDR2 YYNGEE. The V and J ends lost 4 bases and 6 bases, in that order; junction bases with no gene match: 14. In DNA form, the CDR3 reads TGTGCCAGCAGCTACCGGTGGGATAGCGGGGGGAGGGATACGCAGTATTTT. Protein: CASSYRWDSGGRDTQYF.

The chain combines TRBV3-1 with TRBJ1-1; D is unclear. The CDR3 is made up of 13 amino acids. From germline, CDR1 is LGHDT and CDR2 YNNKEL (reference sequence). V was pared by 4 bases and J by 1 base, with 7 bases between. The CDR3 loop is CASSPAPNTEAFF. CDR3 in DNA: TGTGCCAGCAGCCCGGCCCCGAACACTGAAGCTTTCTTT. Complete variable domain (other parts from reference TRBV3-1 and TRBJ1-1): DTAVSQTPKYLVTQMGNDKSIKCEQNLGHDTMYWYKQDSKKFLKIMFSYNNKELIINETVPNRFSPKSPDKAHLNLHINSLELGDSAVYFCASSPAPNTEAFFGQGTRLTVV.

This clonotype was seen just once. V is TRBV6-5 and J is TRBJ2-7, with D perhaps TRBD1 (5 bases). V lost 0 bases to trimming and J lost 3 bases, with 9 bases between them. CDR1 is MNHEY, CDR2 SVGAGI, per germline. The CDR3 extends over 14 amino acids. The CDR3 spells CASSYSGHNYEQYF. The CDR3 nucleotides read TGTGCCAGCAGTTACTCAGGACACAACTACGAGCAGTACTTC.

The V gene is TRBV19, the J gene TRBJ2-2, with D possibly being TRBD1 (6 bases). This CDR3 has 14 residues. Trimming removed 5 bases from V and 5 bases from J, with 12 bases in between. Germline loops: CDR1 LNHDA, CDR2 SQIVND (reference sequence). The CDR3 region has the DNA TGTGCCAGTAGTTTTAGAGGACAGACCGGGGAGCTGTTTTTT. As protein: CASSFRGQTGELFF.

A single count supports this clonotype. The chain links TRBV7-9 to TRBJ1-2; 12 positions match TRBD1. Germline CDR1 and CDR2: SEHNR and FQNEAQ (reference sequence). V dropped 5 bases and J dropped 6; count of bases not matched to a gene: 7. CDR3 length: 15 residues. The CDR3 spells CASSPGTGGSDGYTF. The CDR3 bases are TGTGCCAGCAGCCCGGGGACAGGGGGCTCGGATGGCTACACCTTC.

The genes are TRBV15 and TRBJ1-1; tentatively, D is TRBD1 (5 bases). The CDR3 is 14 amino acids. Looked up from germline, CDR1 is LNHNV and CDR2 is YYDKDF (reference sequence). V was cut by 0 bases and J by 4 bases, with 9 bases left in between. In DNA, the CDR3 is TGTGCCACCAGCAGAGATCAGGGCACCACTGAAGCTTTCTTT. Translation: CATSRDQGTTEAFF.

J is TRBJ2-3 and V is TRBV5-6; 12 bases fit TRBD2. Losses at the gene ends were 2 bases for V and 8 bases for J; bases not matched to a gene: 12. There are 17 residues in the CDR3. Germline CDR1 reads SGHDT; CDR2 reads YYEEEE. The CDR3 DNA reads TGTGCCAGCAGCTTACTACCGGCTAGCGGGGGGGCCGCTACGCAGTATTTT. Protein sequence: CASSLLPASGGAATQYF. Full variable domain (outside the CDR3, taken from reference TRBV5-6 and TRBJ2-3): DAGVTQSPTHLIKTRGQQVTLRCSPKSGHDTVSWYQQALGQGPQFIFQYYEEEERQRGNFPDRFSGHQFPNYSSELNVNALLLGDSALYLCASSLLPASGGAATQYFGPGTRLTVL.

V is TRBV5-6 and J is TRBJ2-4, with TRBD2 matching 7 bases. The CDR3 consists of 15 residues. CDR1 is SGHDT and CDR2 is YYEEEE in the germline V gene. The trim removed 4 bases at V and 0 bases at J, leaving 4 bases unmatched. DNA for the CDR3: TGTGCCAGCAGCCTATGGGGGGGAGCCAAAAACATTCAGTACTTC. Its protein product is CASSLWGGAKNIQYF. Based on the CDR3 plus reference TRBV5-6 and TRBJ2-4, the full variable domain is DAGVTQSPTHLIKTRGQQVTLRCSPKSGHDTVSWYQQALGQGPQFIFQYYEEEERQRGNFPDRFSGHQFPNYSSELNVNALLLGDSALYLCASSLWGGAKNIQYFGAGTRLSVL.

DNA for the CDR3: TGCAGCGTTCGAAATCTGGGCTCTGGGGCCAACGTCCTGACTTTC. This gives the protein CSVRNLGSGANVLTF. The rearrangement uses TRBV29-1 and TRBJ2-6; D remains unclear. This CDR3 has 15 residues. V lost 5 bases to trimming and J lost 0 bases, with 11 bases between them. Germline-derived CDR1 and CDR2 are SQVTM and ANQGSEA.

The chain employs TRBV3-1 and TRBJ1-6; D ambiguous. The V and J ends lost 0 bases and 10 bases respectively, with 13 bases between them. Germline assignment: CDR1 LGHDT and CDR2 YNNKEL (reference sequence). The CDR3 covers 15 residues. As DNA, the CDR3 is TGTGCCAGCAGCCAAGATGCTGGCCTGTGGTCACCCCTCCACTTT. Encoded protein: CASSQDAGLWSPLHF. Using reference TRBV3-1 and TRBJ1-6 for the parts outside the CDR3, the full variable domain is DTAVSQTPKYLVTQMGNDKSIKCEQNLGHDTMYWYKQDSKKFLKIMFSYNNKELIINETVPNRFSPKSPDKAHLNLHINSLELGDSAVYFCASSQDAGLWSPLHFGNGTRLTVT.

This clonotype has a single count. The V call is TRBV4-1, the J call TRBJ1-1; D gene uncertain. CDR1 MGHRA and CDR2 YSYEKL come from the germline V gene. Trimming shortened V by 8 bases and J by 1 base, and 17 bases separated the two germline ends. The CDR3 totals 15 residues. The CDR3 protein is CASGPRSIQNTEAFF. In DNA form, the CDR3 reads TGCGCCAGCGGACCCCGAAGTATCCAGAACACTGAAGCTTTCTTT.

The chain uses TRBV3-1 and TRBJ2-5, with 10 positions matching TRBD2. The germline V gene encodes CDR1 LGHDT and CDR2 YNNKEL (reference sequence). Losses at the gene ends were 2 bases for V and 5 bases for J; bases not matched to a gene: 17. The CDR3 runs to 19 residues. CDR3 coding DNA: TGTGCCAGCAGCCAACCCCTCCCCTCGTGGCTAGCGGGGGTTGAGACCCAGTACTTC. The encoded protein is CASSQPLPSWLAGVETQYF.

This clonotype was seen more than once but under ten times. V and J are TRBV18 and TRBJ2-7; 7 bases map to TRBD2. V shed 6 bases and J 2 bases; nucleotides not matched to a gene: 7. Germline V lookup: CDR1 KGHSH, CDR2 LQKENI. CDR3 size: 14 residues. CDR3 in DNA: TGTGCCAGCTCCCCCGGCGGGGGACCCTACGAGCAGTACTTC. This codes for CASSPGGGPYEQYF.

This chain uses TRBV6-5 with TRBJ1-2; D gene uncertain. CDR3 length equals 15 residues. Trimming pared 4 bases from V and 8 bases from J, leaving 20 bases between. Germline V gives CDR1 MNHEY, CDR2 SVGAGI. This chain's CDR3 is CASSSSAWKAGGYTF. Written as DNA, the CDR3 is TGTGCCAGCAGTTCTTCTGCGTGGAAGGCGGGAGGCTACACCTTC.

The rearrangement links TRBV6-6 to TRBJ2-3; no clear D. The CDR3 loop spans 15 amino acids. Deletions cut 7 bases from V and 4 bases from J, with 18 bases between. Germline-derived CDR1 and CDR2 are MNHNY and SVGAGI (reference sequence). CDR3: CASTQDRHWADTQYF. The CDR3, as DNA: TGTGCCAGCACCCAGGACCGACACTGGGCAGATACGCAGTATTTT.

The V and J genes are TRBV4-1 and TRBJ2-7; 10 nucleotides line up with TRBD2. The CDR3 runs to 13 residues. After removal of 4 bases from V and 7 bases from J, the junction contained 4 bases not matched to a gene. The germline CDR1 and CDR2 sequences are MGHRA and YSYEKL. The chain's CDR3 is CASSLGLAKEQYF. DNA for the CDR3: TGCGCCAGCAGCCTGGGACTAGCGAAAGAGCAGTACTTC.

In DNA, the CDR3 is TGTGCCAGCAGCCACCTACAGGGTCGCTCCTATGGCTACACCTTC. It encodes CASSHLQGRSYGYTF. The chain joins TRBV5-4 to TRBJ1-2; the D gene is possibly TRBD1 (6 bases). V lost 4 bases and J lost 4, with 17 bases in between. The length of the CDR3 is 15 residues. Germline lookup yields CDR1 SGHNT and CDR2 YYREEE (reference sequence).

The chain joins TRBV28 to TRBJ2-7; 7 nucleotides align to TRBD2. The V gene end was trimmed by 8 bases and the J gene end by 5 bases; junction bases not matched to a gene: 21. The CDR3 extends over 17 amino acids. Looked up from germline, CDR1 is MDHEN and CDR2 is SYDVKM. The CDR3 region is CASLRGRGWEGRNEQYF. The CDR3 DNA follows: TGTGCCAGCCTTAGGGGACGAGGTTGGGAGGGGAGGAACGAGCAGTACTTC.

This sequence joins TRBV28 and TRBJ2-7; D is unclear. Trimming pared 7 bases from V and 0 bases from J, leaving 7 bases between. The CDR3 consists of 12 residues. Germline lookup yields CDR1 MDHEN and CDR2 SYDVKM. The CDR3 here is CASTPHSYEQYF. CDR3 coding DNA: TGTGCCAGCACCCCCCACTCCTACGAGCAGTACTTC.

This clonotype was seen a single time. The chain recombines TRBV7-9 with TRBJ2-7; D is perhaps TRBD1 (5 bases). V was cut by 0 bases and J by 1 base, with 10 bases left in between. From germline, CDR1 is SEHNR and CDR2 FQNEAQ (reference sequence). This CDR3 is built from 15 residues. CDR3 coding DNA: TGTGCCAGCAGCTTAGCGGATGACAGATCCTACGAGCAGTACTTC. Translating it yields CASSLADDRSYEQYF.

J is TRBJ1-2 and V is TRBV2; TRBD1 matches 9 bases. V shed 4 bases, J shed 6 bases, and the junction held 15 bases outside the gene matches. The length of the CDR3 is 17 residues. In germline, CDR1 is SNHLY, CDR2 FYNNEI. CDR3 DNA: TGTGCCAGCAGTGCCCCGGGACAGGGAAGGAGAAGGGATGGCTACACCTTC. This translates into CASSAPGQGRRRDGYTF. Full variable domain (outside the CDR3, taken from reference TRBV2 and TRBJ1-2): EPEVTQTPSHQVTQMGQEVILRCVPISNHLYFYWYRQILGQKVEFLVSFYNNEISEKSEIFDDQFSVERPDGSNFTLKIRSTKLEDSAMYFCASSAPGQGRRRDGYTFGSGTRLTVV.

The chain recombines TRBV7-2 with TRBJ2-3; D remains ambiguous. The CDR3 runs to 13 residues. The V gene's germline CDR1 is SGHTA and CDR2 FQGNSA. Trimming pared 5 bases from V and 1 base from J, leaving 7 bases between. In DNA, the CDR3 is TGTGCCAGCAGCATTATCCGCACAGATACGCAGTATTTT. Translating gives CASSIIRTDTQYF.

A single count supports this clonotype. The V and J genes are TRBV7-9 and TRBJ2-7; D is unclear. The CDR3 has 13 residues. The V and J ends lost 1 base and 3 bases respectively, with 7 bases between them. The germline gives CDR1 SEHNR, CDR2 FQNEAQ (reference sequence). CDR3 amino acids: CASSLEDFYEQYF. CDR3 bases: TGTGCCAGCAGCTTAGAGGATTTCTACGAGCAGTACTTC.

The chain employs TRBV11-2 and TRBJ2-2, with 8 positions matching TRBD2. The CDR3 sequence is 17 residues long. V lost 1 base to trimming and J lost 3 bases; unmatched junction nucleotides: 7. Germline lookup yields CDR1 SGHAT and CDR2 FQNNGV. The CDR3 here is CASSLAPGGGYTGELFF. CDR3 DNA sequence: TGTGCCAGCAGCTTAGCTCCCGGCGGGGGGTACACCGGGGAGCTGTTTTTT.

V usage is TRBV28 and J usage is TRBJ2-3; 9 bases match TRBD2. Trimming removed 4 bases from V and 7 bases from J; junction bases left unmatched: 18. CDR1 MDHEN and CDR2 SYDVKM come from the germline V gene. The CDR3 sequence is 18 residues long. In nucleotides, the CDR3 is TGTGCCAGCAGTTCCCCTATTAGGGTAGCGGGGGCGGGAAATACGCAGTATTTT. Amino acids: CASSSPIRVAGAGNTQYF.

This sequence joins TRBV6-6 and TRBJ1-1; TRBD1 aligns across 8 bases. This CDR3 has 14 amino acids. The germline gives CDR1 MNHNY, CDR2 SVGAGI (reference sequence). Trimming took 0 bases from V and 5 from J; bases not matched to a gene: 2. CDR3 DNA: TGTGCCAGCAGTTACTCCGGACAGGGAACTGAAGCTTTCTTT. This encodes CASSYSGQGTEAFF.

The genes are TRBV20-1 and TRBJ1-1, with 11 bases lining up with TRBD1. Losses at the gene ends were 5 bases for V and 6 bases for J; bases not matched to a gene: 5. The V gene's germline CDR1 is DFQATT and CDR2 SNEGSKA (reference sequence). CDR3 size: 13 residues. CDR3 nucleotides: TGCAGTGCTTCGGACAGGGGGCTGGCTGAAGCTTTCTTT. Its translation: CSASDRGLAEAFF.

The J gene is TRBJ2-3, the V gene TRBV29-1; possible D gene TRBD2, 7 bases. CDR3 length: 14 amino acids. The V gene lost 7 bases and the J gene lost 2 bases, with 16 bases spanning the gap. Germline CDR1 and CDR2: SQVTM and ANQGSEA. DNA for the CDR3: TGCAGCGCCGCAGAGGGGGGGCCCACAGATACGCAGTATTTT. Protein sequence: CSAAEGGPTDTQYF.